A single sample gave rise to the 23 T cell receptor beta chains below, sequenced in a study of blood T cells in healthy people across ages. Combining a sample-barcoded 5' primer with a J-beta primer mix, a second PCR ran for roughly 7 to 12 cycles. Via MiXCR, TCRdb re-called the 5' RACE reads, giving one row per CDR3 protein. The sample carries 1.5 million or so distinct CDR3 sequences, about 40% recorded once. Sequencing used blood. Receptor source: a woman between 18 and 29 years old in good health.

The gene calls are TRBV5-1 and TRBJ2-7, with TRBD2 matching 11 bases. CDR1 SGHRS and CDR2 YFSETQ come from the germline V gene. Trimming cost V 4 bases and J 5 bases; bases outside gene matches: 8. The CDR3 is 15 residues long. This chain's CDR3 is CASSPTSGGLNEQYF. CDR3 nucleotide sequence: TGCGCCAGCAGCCCTACTAGCGGGGGCTTGAACGAGCAGTACTTC.

The chain employs TRBV13 and TRBJ2-3, with TRBD2 matching over 8 bases. CDR1 is PRHDT, CDR2 FYEKMQ, per germline (reference sequence). The V and J ends lost 4 bases and 0 bases, in that order; junction bases with no gene match: 6. The length of the CDR3 is 16 residues. DNA for the CDR3: TGTGCCAGCAGCTACGGGGCTAGCGGGAGCACAGATACGCAGTATTTT. This encodes CASSYGASGSTDTQYF.

The rearrangement uses TRBV7-3 and TRBJ1-6; D gene unclear. Trimming took off 5 bases at V and 9 bases at J, with 11 bases between the two ends. The germline V gene has CDR1 SGHTA and CDR2 FQGTGA. This CDR3 comprises 13 residues. The CDR3 reads CASSTTLGSPLHF. In nucleotides, the CDR3 is TGTGCCAGCAGCACCACACTAGGTTCACCCCTCCACTTT.

This chain links TRBV3-1 with TRBJ2-1; D might be TRBD2 (6 bases). Trimming cost V 3 bases and J 5 bases, with 17 bases left between them. CDR3 length equals 16 residues. Germline V gene lookup returns CDR1 LGHDT and CDR2 YNNKEL (reference sequence). The CDR3 DNA sequence: TGTGCCAGCAGCCACGCCGAGGGGCGCGGGGACAATGAGCAGTTCTTC. Protein: CASSHAEGRGDNEQFF.

This clonotype was detected a few times. The chain carries TRBV20-1 and TRBJ1-2; 7 bases line up with TRBD1. V shed 2 bases, J shed 6 bases, and the junction held 6 bases outside the gene matches. Germline V CDR1 and CDR2: DFQATT, SNEGSKA (reference sequence). The CDR3 consists of 13 residues. The CDR3 region is CSARQGGADGYTF. The CDR3 region has the DNA TGCAGTGCTAGACAGGGGGGCGCGGATGGCTACACCTTC.

This clonotype was found once. This sequence joins TRBV7-9 and TRBJ2-2; D may correspond to TRBD1 or TRBD2 (6 bases each). Trimming cost V 8 bases and J 2 bases, with 15 bases left between them. There are 15 residues in the CDR3. Germline V gene sequence: CDR1 SEHNR, CDR2 FQNEAQ (reference sequence). The CDR3 sequence: CASAWGATNTGELFF. As DNA, the CDR3 is TGTGCCAGCGCATGGGGGGCGACCAACACCGGGGAGCTGTTTTTT.

This chain joins TRBV3-1 and TRBJ2-5; D call uncertain. V dropped 2 bases and J dropped 11 bases, with 9 bases sitting between them. Germline assignment: CDR1 LGHDT and CDR2 YNNKEL (reference sequence). The CDR3 contains 11 residues. In nucleotides, the CDR3 is TGTGCCAGCAGCCAATACCATGAGCAGTACTTC. Its translation is CASSQYHEQYF.

The chain recombines TRBV12-3 or TRBV12-4 with TRBJ2-1; 10 bases line up with TRBD2. This CDR3 is 15 amino acids long. After removal of 6 bases from V and 5 bases from J, the junction contained 7 bases not matched to a gene. The CDR3 protein is CASRLIAGGHNEQFF. CDR3 nucleotides: TGTGCCAGCAGGCTAATAGCGGGGGGCCACAATGAGCAGTTCTTC.

This rearrangement joins TRBV2 to TRBJ2-1, with 12 bases lining up with TRBD2. V lost 6 bases to trimming and J lost 5 bases; unmatched junction nucleotides: 11. Germline V gives CDR1 SNHLY, CDR2 FYNNEI. The CDR3 consists of 17 residues. The CDR3 loop is CASRDTGLAGKDNEQFF. The CDR3 bases are TGTGCCAGCAGGGACACGGGACTAGCGGGCAAAGACAATGAGCAGTTCTTC.

The chain links TRBV5-6 to TRBJ2-1; 8 positions agree with TRBD1. V dropped 2 bases and J dropped 6; count of bases not matched to a gene: 7. The CDR3 has 15 amino acids. Germline V gives CDR1 SGHDT, CDR2 YYEEEE. The CDR3 reads CASSFRQGAFNEQFF. Written as DNA, the CDR3 is TGTGCCAGCAGCTTTAGGCAGGGGGCGTTCAATGAGCAGTTCTTC.

The chain uses TRBV9 and TRBJ2-2; 8 bases are shared with TRBD2. J lost 1 base, V lost 0 bases, and 2 bases had no gene match. In germline, CDR1 is SGDLS, CDR2 YYNGEE. CDR3 length: 16 amino acids. CDR3 region: CASSVGSGGNTGELFF. Here the CDR3 DNA reads TGTGCCAGCAGCGTAGGAAGCGGGGGGAACACCGGGGAGCTGTTTTTT.

The chain combines TRBV29-1 with TRBJ1-2, with 7 positions matching TRBD1. Germline CDR1 and CDR2: SQVTM and ANQGSEA. The length of the CDR3 is 12 residues. J lost 2 bases, V lost 6 bases, and 3 bases had no gene match. CDR3 bases: TGCAGCGTCGCACAGGGGAACTATGGCTACACCTTC. This sequence encodes CSVAQGNYGYTF.

This clonotype occurred a few times. The V and J genes are TRBV20-1 and TRBJ2-7, with a weak D call TRBD1 (6 bases). This CDR3 comprises 10 residues. Germline CDR1 is DFQATT and CDR2 is SNEGSKA (reference sequence). The CDR3: CSAGAYEQYF. Here the CDR3 DNA reads TGCAGCGCAGGGGCCTACGAGCAGTACTTC.

In this sample, this clonotype turned up a few times. This chain joins TRBV28 and TRBJ2-5; perhaps TRBD1 as D (5 bases). The length of the CDR3 is 14 residues. V was cut by 4 bases and J by 0 bases, with 9 bases left in between. CDR1 and CDR2 from the germline V gene are MDHEN and SYDVKM. The CDR3 bases are TGTGCCAGCAGTTCGACAGTCTACCAAGAGACCCAGTACTTC. This sequence encodes CASSSTVYQETQYF.

This sequence joins TRBV7-9 and TRBJ2-7; D possibly corresponds to TRBD2 (5 bases). CDR1 is SEHNR and CDR2 is FQNEAQ in the germline V gene (reference sequence). This CDR3 spans 15 amino acids. V lost 8 bases to trimming and J lost 3 bases, with 20 bases between them. CDR3 DNA sequence: TGTGCCAGCGGCCTAACCGGGGTCGCATTCTACGAGCAGTACTTC. Translating it yields CASGLTGVAFYEQYF.

Only a few counts were recorded for this clonotype. The chain combines TRBV5-5 with TRBJ1-2; 7 bases align to TRBD1. With V trimmed by 4 bases and J by 7 bases, 7 bases remained unmatched. The CDR3 extends over 13 amino acids. Germline CDR1 and CDR2: SGHKS and YYEKEE (reference sequence). CDR3 DNA: TGTGCCAGCAGCAAATTTCCAGGGGGTGGCTACACCTTC. Translating gives CASSKFPGGGYTF. The complete variable domain, with remaining parts taken from reference TRBV5-5 and TRBJ1-2, reads DAGVTQSPTHLIKTRGQQVTLRCSPISGHKSVSWYQQVLGQGPQFIFQYYEKEERGRGNFPDRFSARQFPNYSSELNVNALLLGDSALYLCASSKFPGGGYTFGSGTRLTVV.

There are a few counts of this clonotype. For the CDR3, the DNA is TGTGCCAGCAGTCTACAGGGAATCCCCTTCTACGAGCAGTACTTC. Translation: CASSLQGIPFYEQYF. V and J are TRBV12-3 or TRBV12-4 and TRBJ2-7, with a tentative D call TRBD1 (6 bases). The CDR3 is 15 residues long. V dropped 5 bases and J dropped 3 bases, with 17 bases sitting between them.

The chain combines TRBV6-1 with TRBJ1-5, with a tentative D call TRBD1 (5 bases). CDR1 is MNHNS and CDR2 is SASEGT in the germline V gene. V was cut by 2 bases and J by 5 bases, with 16 bases left in between. CDR3 length: 16 amino acids. This chain's CDR3 is CASSESVGRDDQPQHF. The CDR3 DNA reads as TGTGCCAGCAGTGAATCGGTGGGCAGGGACGATCAGCCCCAGCATTTT.

The table lists this clonotype with a few counts. At one boundary the junction diverges from the germline segment, which might be a read error. This chain uses TRBV9 with TRBJ2-1; perhaps D is TRBD1 or TRBD2 (5 bases each). Germline loops: CDR1 SGDLS, CDR2 YYNGEE. The CDR3 is 11 amino acids. The CDR3 spells CASSVGETQFF. The CDR3 DNA sequence: TGTGCCAGCAGTGTAGGGGAGACCCAGTTCTTC.

This clonotype was counted ten times or more. The rearrangement uses TRBV5-1 and TRBJ2-7; D is uncertain. Per the germline V gene, CDR1 is SGHRS and CDR2 is YFSETQ. The CDR3 totals 15 residues. V lost 2 bases to trimming and J lost 2 bases, with 14 bases between them. The CDR3 here is CASSLLTITPYEQYF. CDR3 bases: TGCGCCAGCAGCTTACTAACTATTACCCCCTACGAGCAGTACTTC.

This sequence joins TRBV7-2 and TRBJ2-1, with D hard to call. The CDR3 has 14 amino acids. Germline loops: CDR1 SGHTA, CDR2 FQGNSA. Trimming left V 3 bases short and J 2 bases short, with 8 bases between. CDR3 coding DNA: TGTGCCAGCAGCTTTGTAGGTCCCTACAATGAGCAGTTCTTC. Residues: CASSFVGPYNEQFF.

This clonotype was counted between two and nine times. The chain has TRBV27 and TRBJ2-1, with a tentative D call TRBD1 (5 bases). The CDR3 extends over 14 amino acids. Germline values: CDR1 MNHEY, CDR2 SMNVEV (reference sequence). V lost 3 bases to trimming and J lost 4 bases, with 10 bases between them. CDR3 coding DNA: TGTGCCAGCAGTTTTTGGCAGGGATACAATGAGCAGTTCTTC. It specifies CASSFWQGYNEQFF.

A few counts support this clonotype. The chain is built from TRBV2 and TRBJ1-1; maybe TRBD1 (5 bases). The CDR3 runs 13 residues. CDR1 is SNHLY and CDR2 is FYNNEI in the germline V gene. The V end lost 7 bases, the J end lost 2 bases, and 11 bases lay between the germline ends. For the CDR3, the DNA is TGTGCCAGCACTCCCAGGGCTAACACTGAAGCTTTCTTT. Its protein product is CASTPRANTEAFF.